The sequence of this T cell receptor beta chain was determined in a study of T cell changes during pregnancy in multiple sclerosis. The protocol was immunoSEQ multiplex PCR, while the TCRdb copy is restricted to in-frame clones and leaves out a portion. The sample records some 40,000 clones, about 88% being singletons. The receptor's source is a female donor with multiple sclerosis, enrolled in a pregnancy study. Sequenced here: CD4+ T cells from peripheral blood mononuclear cells, sampled in the first trimester of pregnancy.

CDR3 sequence reads: CASSSGTSGTHEQFF. The CDR3 nucleotides read TGCGCCAGCAGTTCCGGGACTAGCGGGACACACGAGCAGTTCTTC. The genes are TRBV5-1 and TRBJ2-1, with TRBD2 matching 13 bases. There are 15 residues in the CDR3. Germline assignment: CDR1 SGHRS and CDR2 YFSETQ. V lost 5 bases and J lost 10; bases outside the gene matches: 9.